This T cell receptor beta chain was recovered during a study of long-term antiretroviral therapy in people with HIV. Germline values: CDR1 SGHDN, CDR2 FVKESK. V shed 0 bases and J shed 7 bases, with 9 bases lying between them. This CDR3 contains 13 residues. As for this clone: What it recognizes is unknown.

Points from the study as a whole: Transplant donor controls retained higher diversity, though diversity increased after ART.

Researchers ran immunoSEQ v3.0 at survey level. Assay used: immunoSEQ multiplex PCR; TCRdb lists only in-frame clones, some missing. The repertoire includes about 28,000 clones, approximately 88% of them detected once, and over 9% sits in the top ten. The specimen comprised unsorted PBMCs, sampled about 2.7 years after starting antiretroviral therapy. The TCR sequence derives from a man between 25 and 39 years old with HIV. The chain uses TRBV14 and TRBJ1-2; no reliable D call. CDR3 residues: CASSQDQASGYTF. The CDR3 region has the DNA TGTGCCAGCAGCCAAGATCAGGCCAGTGGCTACACCTTC. The full variable domain, completed using reference TRBV14 and TRBJ1-2, is EAGVTQFPSHSVIEKGQTVTLRCDPISGHDNLYWYRRVMGKEIKFLLHFVKESKQDESGMPNNRFLAERTGGTYSTLKVQPAELEDSGVYFCASSQDQASGYTFGSGTRLTVV.